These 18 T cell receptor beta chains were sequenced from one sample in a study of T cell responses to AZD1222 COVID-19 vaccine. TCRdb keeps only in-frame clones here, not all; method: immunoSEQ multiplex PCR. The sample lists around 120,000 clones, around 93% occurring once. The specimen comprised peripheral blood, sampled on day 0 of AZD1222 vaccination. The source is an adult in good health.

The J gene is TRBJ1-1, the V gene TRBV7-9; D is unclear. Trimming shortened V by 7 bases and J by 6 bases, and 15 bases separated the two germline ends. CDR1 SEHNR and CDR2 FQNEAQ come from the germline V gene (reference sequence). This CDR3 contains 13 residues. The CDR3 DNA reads TGTGCCAGCACCGGGAAGGACCCCTCTGAAGCTTTCTTT. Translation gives CASTGKDPSEAFF.

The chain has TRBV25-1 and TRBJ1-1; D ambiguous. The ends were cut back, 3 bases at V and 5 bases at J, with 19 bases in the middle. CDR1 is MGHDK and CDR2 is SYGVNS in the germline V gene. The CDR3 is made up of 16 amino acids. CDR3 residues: CASSDITRFGETEAFF. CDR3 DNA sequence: TGTGCCAGCAGTGATATTACTCGTTTTGGGGAAACTGAAGCTTTCTTT.

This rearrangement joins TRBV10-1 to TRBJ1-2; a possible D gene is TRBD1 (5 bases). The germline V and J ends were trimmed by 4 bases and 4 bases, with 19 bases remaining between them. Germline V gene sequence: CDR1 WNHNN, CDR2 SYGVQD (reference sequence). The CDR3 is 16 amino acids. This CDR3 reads CASSGGTASLLYGYTF. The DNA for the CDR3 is TGCGCCAGCAGTGGGGGGACGGCCTCACTACTCTATGGCTACACCTTC.

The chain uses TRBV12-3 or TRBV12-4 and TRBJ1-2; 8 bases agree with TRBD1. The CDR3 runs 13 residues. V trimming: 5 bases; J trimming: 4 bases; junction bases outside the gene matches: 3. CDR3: CASSDRGPYGYTF. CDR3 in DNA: TGTGCCAGCAGTGACAGGGGTCCCTATGGCTACACCTTC.

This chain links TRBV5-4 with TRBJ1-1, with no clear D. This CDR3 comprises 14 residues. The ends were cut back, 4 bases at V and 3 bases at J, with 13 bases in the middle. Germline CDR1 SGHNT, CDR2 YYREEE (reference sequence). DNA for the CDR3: TGTGCCAGCAGCCCGGGGAGGAGGGACACTGAAGCTTTCTTT. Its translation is CASSPGRRDTEAFF.

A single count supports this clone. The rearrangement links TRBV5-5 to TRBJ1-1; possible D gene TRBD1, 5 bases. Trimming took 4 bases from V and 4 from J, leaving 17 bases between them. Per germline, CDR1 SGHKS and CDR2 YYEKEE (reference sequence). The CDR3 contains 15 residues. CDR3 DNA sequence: TGTGCCAGCAGCCAGGGTGGGGGTAGGGTCACTGAAGCTTTCTTT. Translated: CASSQGGGRVTEAFF.

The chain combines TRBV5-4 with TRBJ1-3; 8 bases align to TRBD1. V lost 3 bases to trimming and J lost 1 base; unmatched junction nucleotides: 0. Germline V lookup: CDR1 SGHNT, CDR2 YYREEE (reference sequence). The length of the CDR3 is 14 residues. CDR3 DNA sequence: TGTGCCAGCAGCTGGACAGGGTCTGGAAACACCATATATTTT. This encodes CASSWTGSGNTIYF. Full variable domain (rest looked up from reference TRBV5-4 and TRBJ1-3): ETGVTQSPTHLIKTRGQQVTLRCSSQSGHNTVSWYQQALGQGPQFIFQYYREEENGRGNFPPRFSGLQFPNYSSELNVNALELDDSALYLCASSWTGSGNTIYFGEGSWLTVV.

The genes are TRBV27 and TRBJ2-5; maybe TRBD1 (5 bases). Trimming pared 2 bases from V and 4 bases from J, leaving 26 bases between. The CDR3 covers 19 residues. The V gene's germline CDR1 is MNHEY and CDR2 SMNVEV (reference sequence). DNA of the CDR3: TGTGCCAGCAGTTTACGTCCTCCCCCGACAGTCTCCCCGGGAGAGACCCAGTACTTC. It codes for CASSLRPPPTVSPGETQYF.

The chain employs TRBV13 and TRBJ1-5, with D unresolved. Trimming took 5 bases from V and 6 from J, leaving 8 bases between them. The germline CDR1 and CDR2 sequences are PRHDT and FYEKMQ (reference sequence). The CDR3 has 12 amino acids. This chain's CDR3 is CASSLGSQPQHF. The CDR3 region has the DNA TGTGCCAGCAGCCTCGGGAGTCAGCCCCAGCATTTT.

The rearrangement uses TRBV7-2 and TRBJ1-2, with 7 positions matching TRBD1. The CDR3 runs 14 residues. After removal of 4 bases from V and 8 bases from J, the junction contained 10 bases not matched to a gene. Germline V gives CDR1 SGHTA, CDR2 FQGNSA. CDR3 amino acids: CASSSPLTGRGYTF. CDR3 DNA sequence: TGTGCCAGCAGCTCTCCCTTGACAGGGAGGGGCTACACCTTC. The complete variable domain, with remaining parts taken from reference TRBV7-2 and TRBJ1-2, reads GAGVSQSPSNKVTEKGKDVELRCDPISGHTALYWYRQSLGQGLEFLIYFQGNSAPDKSGLPSDRFSAERTGGSVSTLTIQRTQQEDSAVYLCASSSPLTGRGYTFGSGTRLTVV.

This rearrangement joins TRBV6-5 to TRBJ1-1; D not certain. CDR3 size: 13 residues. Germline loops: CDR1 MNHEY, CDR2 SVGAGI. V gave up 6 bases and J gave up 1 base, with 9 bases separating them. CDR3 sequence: CASRGKENTEAFF. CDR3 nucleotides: TGTGCCAGCAGAGGGAAGGAGAACACTGAAGCTTTCTTT.

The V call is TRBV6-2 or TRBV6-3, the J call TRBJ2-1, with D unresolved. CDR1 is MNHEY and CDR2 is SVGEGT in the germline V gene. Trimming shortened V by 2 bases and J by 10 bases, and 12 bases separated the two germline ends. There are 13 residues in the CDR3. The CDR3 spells CASSYADLAEQFF. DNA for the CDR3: TGTGCCAGCAGTTACGCCGACTTGGCGGAGCAGTTCTTC.

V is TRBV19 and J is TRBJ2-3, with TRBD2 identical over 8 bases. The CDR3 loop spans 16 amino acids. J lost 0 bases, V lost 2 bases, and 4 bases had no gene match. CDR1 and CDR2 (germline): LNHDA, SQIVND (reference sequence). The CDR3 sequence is CASSISSGVSTDTQYF. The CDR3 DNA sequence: TGTGCCAGTAGTATAAGTAGCGGGGTGAGCACAGATACGCAGTATTTT.

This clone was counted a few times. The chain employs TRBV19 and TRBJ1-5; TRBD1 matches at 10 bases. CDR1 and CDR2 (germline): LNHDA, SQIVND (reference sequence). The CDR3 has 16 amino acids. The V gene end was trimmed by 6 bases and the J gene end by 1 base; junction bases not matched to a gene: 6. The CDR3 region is CASRSGTGVSNQPQHF. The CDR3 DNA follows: TGTGCCAGTAGATCCGGGACAGGGGTAAGCAATCAGCCCCAGCATTTT.

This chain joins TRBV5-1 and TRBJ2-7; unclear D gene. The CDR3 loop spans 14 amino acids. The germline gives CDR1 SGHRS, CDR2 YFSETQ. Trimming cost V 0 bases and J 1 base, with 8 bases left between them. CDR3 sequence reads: CASSLAGQSYEQYF. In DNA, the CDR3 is TGCGCCAGCAGCTTGGCCGGGCAGTCCTACGAGCAGTACTTC.

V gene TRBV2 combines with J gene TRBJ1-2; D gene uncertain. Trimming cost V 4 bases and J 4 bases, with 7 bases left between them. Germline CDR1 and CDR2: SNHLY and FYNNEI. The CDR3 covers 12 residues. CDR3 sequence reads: CASSVGLYGYTF. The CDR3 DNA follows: TGTGCCAGCAGTGTAGGGCTCTATGGCTACACCTTC.

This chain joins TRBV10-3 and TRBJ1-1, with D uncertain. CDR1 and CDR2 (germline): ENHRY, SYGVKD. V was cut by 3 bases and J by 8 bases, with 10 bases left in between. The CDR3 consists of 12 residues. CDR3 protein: CAISEADSEAFF. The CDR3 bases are TGTGCCATCAGTGAAGCGGATTCGGAAGCTTTCTTT.

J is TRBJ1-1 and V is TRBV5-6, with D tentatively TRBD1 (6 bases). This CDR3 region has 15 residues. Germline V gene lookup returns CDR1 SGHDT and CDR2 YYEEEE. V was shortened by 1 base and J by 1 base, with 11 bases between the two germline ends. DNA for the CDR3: TGTGCCAGCAGCTTGCAGGCCAGGGGGAACACTGAAGCTTTCTTT. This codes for CASSLQARGNTEAFF.